One sample yielded the 23 T cell receptor beta chains listed below, sequenced in a study of Ad26.COV2.S vaccination and SARS-CoV-2 variants. Treatment of the sample: 15 to 20 received Ad26.COV2.S at low or high dose, single or two shots; about five received placebo; per-sample allocation not given. Sampling happened 63 days after the first vaccine or placebo injection. Using immunoSEQ multiplex PCR, the repertoire was profiled, and TCRdb retains in-frame clones only, with some absent. The sample consists of about 460,000 clones, roughly 87% of them appearing once. The material was peripheral blood, obtained in a trial of Ad26.COV2.S vaccine versus placebo. These receptors were obtained from a person aged 18 to 59 who received the Ad26.COV2.S COVID-19 vaccine or a placebo.

V usage is TRBV7-9 and J usage is TRBJ2-7; no clear D gene. From germline, CDR1 is SEHNR and CDR2 FQNEAQ (reference sequence). Trimming removed 2 bases from V and 1 base from J, with 18 bases in between. CDR3 length: 17 amino acids. The CDR3 DNA follows: TGTGCCAGCAGCTTATGGTTGGGGTCTAGTAGGTCCTACGAGCAGTACTTC. The encoded protein is CASSLWLGSSRSYEQYF.

This clone was seen once. V and J are TRBV9 and TRBJ2-1; D possibly corresponds to TRBD2 (6 bases). This CDR3 spans 14 amino acids. V was shortened by 0 bases and J by 7 bases, with 11 bases between the two germline ends. Germline assignment: CDR1 SGDLS and CDR2 YYNGEE. The chain's CDR3 is CASSVGGALNEQFF. CDR3 DNA sequence: TGTGCCAGCAGCGTAGGCGGGGCCCTTAATGAGCAGTTCTTC.

V is TRBV30 and J is TRBJ1-5; unclear D gene. V lost 0 bases, J lost 0 bases, and 12 bases lay in between. This CDR3 is built from 16 residues. Germline V gives CDR1 GTSNPN, CDR2 SVGIG (reference sequence). The CDR3 spells CAWSVRRVGSNQPQHF. CDR3 DNA sequence: TGTGCCTGGAGTGTACGGCGAGTCGGTAGCAATCAGCCCCAGCATTTT.

This clone has ten or more counts. The CDR3: CASSFELQSSYEQYF. As DNA, the CDR3 is TGTGCCAGCAGCTTTGAGTTGCAAAGCTCCTACGAGCAGTACTTC. The rearrangement uses TRBV7-8 and TRBJ2-7; no firm D call. Germline values: CDR1 SGHVS, CDR2 FQNEAQ. V was cut by 3 bases and J by 0 bases, with 12 bases left in between. The CDR3 extends over 15 amino acids. Complete variable domain (other parts from reference TRBV7-8 and TRBJ2-7): GAGVSQSPRYKVAKRGQDVALRCDPISGHVSLFWYQQALGQGPEFLTYFQNEAQLDKSGLPSDRFFAERPEGSVSTLKIQRTQQEDSAVYLCASSFELQSSYEQYFGPGTRLTVT.

The J gene is TRBJ2-7, the V gene TRBV23-1, with a possible D match to TRBD1 (6 bases). TRBV23-1 is filed as an ORF, its function uncertain. The CDR3 extends over 16 amino acids. The V end was cut by 1 base, the J end by 1 base, with 14 bases between. The CDR3 DNA reads as TGCGCCAGCAGTCAATTTTTCGGGACAACTTCCTACGAGCAGTACTTC. Protein: CASSQFFGTTSYEQYF.

The V and J genes are TRBV2 and TRBJ2-5; unclear D gene. Germline lookup yields CDR1 SNHLY and CDR2 FYNNEI. This CDR3 comprises 11 residues. Trimming took off 4 bases at V and 5 bases at J, with 5 bases between the two ends. DNA for the CDR3: TGTGCCAGCAGTGTCCGGGAGACCCAGTACTTC. This codes for CASSVRETQYF.

A remark on this clone: The same CDR3 is also encoded by other DNA sequences in this sample. This chain links TRBV5-1 with TRBJ2-1; weak D call: TRBD1 (6 bases). The ends were cut back, 4 bases at V and 0 bases at J, with 14 bases in the middle. CDR1 and CDR2 from the germline V gene are SGHRS and YFSETQ. There are 16 residues in the CDR3. CDR3 loop: CASSPGQLSSYNEQFF. In DNA, the CDR3 is TGCGCCAGCAGCCCCGGACAGCTGAGCTCCTACAATGAGCAGTTCTTC.

This chain uses TRBV6-4 with TRBJ2-2; TRBD2 matches 9 bases. The V and J ends lost 7 bases and 5 bases, in that order; junction bases with no gene match: 20. The CDR3 is 19 residues long. CDR1 MRHNA and CDR2 SNTAGT come from the germline V gene. The CDR3 sequence is CASKALGAGGTWGTGELFF. The CDR3 bases are TGTGCCAGCAAAGCCCTAGGAGCGGGAGGTACCTGGGGAACCGGGGAGCTGTTTTTT.

The chain is built from TRBV18 and TRBJ2-7; 8 bases fit TRBD2. After removal of 2 bases from V and 7 bases from J, the junction contained 16 bases not matched to a gene. Per the germline V gene, CDR1 is KGHSH and CDR2 is LQKENI. The CDR3 contains 17 residues. CDR3 bases: TGTGCCAGCTCACCAAGCCTGATCGGGAGGGCGTTGGATGAGCAGTACTTC. Translation: CASSPSLIGRALDEQYF.

This chain joins TRBV3-1 (or the pseudogene TRBV3-2) and TRBJ2-5; no reliable D call. The CDR3 runs to 14 residues. Trimming took off 1 base at V and 2 bases at J, with 8 bases between the two ends. Looked up from germline, CDR1 is LGHDT and CDR2 is YNNKEL (reference sequence). As DNA, the CDR3 is TGTGCCAGCAGCCAAGTAGCAGCTCAAGAGACCCAGTACTTC. Encoded protein: CASSQVAAQETQYF.

This clone was recorded only once. The J gene is TRBJ2-2, the V gene TRBV29-1; possible D gene TRBD1, 5 bases. Germline-derived CDR1 and CDR2 are SQVTM and ANQGSEA. The CDR3 has 14 amino acids. The ends were cut back, 3 bases at V and 3 bases at J, with 11 bases in the middle. For the CDR3, the DNA is TGCAGCGTTGAGTTGGGGCCCTACACCGGGGAGCTGTTTTTT. Translation: CSVELGPYTGELFF.

The gene calls are TRBV27 and TRBJ2-1, with D perhaps TRBD1 (5 bases). CDR1 and CDR2 (germline): MNHEY, SMNVEV (reference sequence). V was shortened by 4 bases and J by 6 bases, with 7 bases between the two germline ends. The CDR3 is 12 amino acids. In nucleotides, the CDR3 is TGTGCCAGCAGTTGGGGCGGCAATGAGCAGTTCTTC. Translation gives CASSWGGNEQFF.

This clone has just one count. This chain connects TRBV3-1 (or the pseudogene TRBV3-2) to TRBJ1-4; 9 bases match TRBD1. Germline trimming cut 6 bases from V and 7 bases from J; bases unmatched to any gene: 18. Germline loops: CDR1 LGHDT, CDR2 YNNKEL (reference sequence). The CDR3 runs 18 residues. DNA of the CDR3: TGTGCCAGCAGTCGAACTAAAGGAACGGGACAGGGAGTTGAAAAACTGTTTTTT. This codes for CASSRTKGTGQGVEKLFF.

As to this clone: At the DNA level, this CDR3 is encoded by other sequences in the same sample as well. This chain connects TRBV6-5 to TRBJ2-3; maybe TRBD2 (6 bases). The CDR3 is 15 residues long. V lost 0 bases, J lost 0 bases, and 7 bases lay in between. Germline CDR1 reads MNHEY; CDR2 reads SVGAGI. As DNA, the CDR3 is TGTGCCAGCAGTTACTCCGGGACTAGCACAGATACGCAGTATTTT. Protein product: CASSYSGTSTDTQYF.

This clone was seen only once. The V call is TRBV2, the J call TRBJ2-5; 7 nucleotides agree with TRBD2. CDR1 and CDR2 (germline): SNHLY, FYNNEI. This CDR3 is 14 amino acids long. V trimming: 4 bases; J trimming: 5 bases; junction bases outside the gene matches: 7. CDR3 in DNA: TGTGCCAGCAGTGGTCGTCAGGGAGGGGAGACCCAGTACTTC. It specifies CASSGRQGGETQYF. Full variable domain (outside the CDR3, taken from reference TRBV2 and TRBJ2-5): EPEVTQTPSHQVTQMGQEVILRCVPISNHLYFYWYRQILGQKVEFLVSFYNNEISEKSEIFDDQFSVERPDGSNFTLKIRSTKLEDSAMYFCASSGRQGGETQYFGPGTRLLVL.

The J gene is TRBJ1-1, the V gene TRBV2; D uncertain. The CDR3 has 13 residues. V was trimmed by 4 bases and J by 1 base, leaving 7 bases between them. Germline lookup yields CDR1 SNHLY and CDR2 FYNNEI. The DNA for the CDR3 is TGTGCCAGCAGTGTATACGCGAACACTGAAGCTTTCTTT. Its translation is CASSVYANTEAFF.

This chain links TRBV9 with TRBJ2-5, with D possibly being TRBD1 or TRBD2 (5 bases each). Germline V gives CDR1 SGDLS, CDR2 YYNGEE. The V gene lost 0 bases and the J gene lost 5 bases, with 14 bases spanning the gap. The CDR3 is made up of 15 amino acids. CDR3 sequence: CASSVDPSRAETQYF. CDR3 nucleotide sequence: TGTGCCAGCAGCGTAGATCCTAGCAGGGCGGAGACCCAGTACTTC. Complete variable domain (other parts from reference TRBV9 and TRBJ2-5): DSGVTQTPKHLITATGQRVTLRCSPRSGDLSVYWYQQSLDQGLQFLIQYYNGEERAKGNILERFSAQQFPDLHSELNLSSLELGDSALYFCASSVDPSRAETQYFGPGTRLLVL.

The rearrangement uses TRBV28 and TRBJ1-5, with D possibly being TRBD1 (5 bases). This CDR3 region has 15 residues. The ends were cut back, 6 bases at V and 4 bases at J, with 16 bases in the middle. From germline, CDR1 is MDHEN and CDR2 SYDVKM. The CDR3 bases are TGTGCCAGCAGCGATCCGGGGCCCGTGAATCAGCCCCAGCATTTT. Translated: CASSDPGPVNQPQHF.

This clone was seen a few times. The chain links TRBV30 to TRBJ1-6, with D possibly matching TRBD1 (5 bases). This CDR3 region has 13 residues. Germline V gene data show CDR1 as GTSNPN and CDR2 as SVGIG (reference sequence). Trimming pared 2 bases from V and 8 bases from J, leaving 10 bases between. The CDR3 DNA follows: TGTGCCTGGAGTCAGGCAGGGTATTCACCCCTCCACTTT. Translating it yields CAWSQAGYSPLHF.

The J gene is TRBJ1-1, the V gene TRBV9; 7 bases are a match to TRBD1. With V trimmed by 4 bases and J by 0 bases, 6 bases remained unmatched. The germline V gene has CDR1 SGDLS and CDR2 YYNGEE. The CDR3 has 15 amino acids. In DNA, the CDR3 is TGTGCCAGCAGCCCCCGGGACAGAATGAACACTGAAGCTTTCTTT. Protein product: CASSPRDRMNTEAFF.

The V and J genes are TRBV2 and TRBJ2-1; no clear D gene. Between the trimmed V and J ends, which lost 4 bases and 6 bases, there was a span of 7 bases. CDR3 length: 12 residues. Germline CDR1 and CDR2: SNHLY and FYNNEI. The CDR3: CASSVEPNEQFF. In DNA form, the CDR3 reads TGTGCCAGCAGTGTCGAACCCAATGAGCAGTTCTTC.

The chain joins TRBV4-3 to TRBJ1-1, with TRBD1 as a possible D gene (6 bases). The CDR3 is 15 residues long. V lost 6 bases and J lost 6, with 20 bases in between. Germline CDR1 LGHNA, CDR2 YSLEER. The CDR3: CASSFGQFSVAEAFF. The CDR3 DNA is TGCGCCAGCAGTTTCGGACAGTTTAGTGTAGCTGAAGCTTTCTTT.

This rearrangement joins TRBV5-4 to TRBJ1-6; 7 nucleotides align to TRBD1. Per germline, CDR1 SGHNT and CDR2 YYREEE (reference sequence). The CDR3 has 16 amino acids. Losses at the gene ends were 4 bases for V and 11 bases for J; bases not matched to a gene: 15. CDR3 in amino acids: CASSPTPDRVGPPLHF. The CDR3 DNA reads as TGTGCCAGCAGCCCGACCCCCGACAGGGTGGGGCCACCCCTCCACTTT.